This T cell receptor beta chain emerged from a study of tumor and adjacent non-tumor tissue in lung cancer. Study details: There were 12 adenocarcinoma, a couple of squamous cell carcinoma and 1 small cell lung cancer cases.

The template was RNA from unsorted bulk tissue. A single count supports this clonotype. A modified ARM-PCR protocol with three rounds of nested PCR amplified TCRbeta. TCRdb used MiXCR to reprocess the multiplex PCR reads, holding one entry per CDR3 protein. Among around 210,000 distinct CDR3 sequences, 60% to 75% were seen once, and the ten largest hold around 25%. The CDR3 is 15 amino acids. Germline loops: CDR1 MNHEY, CDR2 SVGAGI. V was pared by 11 bases and J by 4 bases, with 24 bases between. J is TRBJ2-7 and V is TRBV6-5; the D gene could be TRBD1 or TRBD2 (5 bases each). The source is a man in his fifties or sixties with non-small cell lung cancer. The sequenced material came from lung tumor tissue. Written as DNA, the CDR3 is TGTGCCTGCGGCACTGGGGGAGTCACTCGTTACGAGCAGTACTTC. Residues: CACGTGGVTRYEQYF.